The source of this T cell receptor beta chain is a study of T cell repertoires in cytomegalovirus infection. Study information: Well-studied HLA-B-restricted CMV epitopes were used in the study alongside recently identified HLA-C-restricted ones. Shared public TCR beta signatures pointed to both CMV infection and a matching HLA type.

This clonotype occurred a few times. The target antigen is unknown. TCRdb fed the reads into MiXCR, producing one record per CDR3 protein. Here the sample spans some 350,000 distinct CDR3 sequences, 29% being singletons. The study's findings and limits: Ex vivo responses were dominated by HLA-C-restricted CMV-specific TCR beta clonotypes.

The receptor's source is a human donor in good health (CMV status not recorded). Some clones in this sample may be carry-over from other donors' samples. The input for sequencing was cultured PBMCs, taken from culture after CMV antigen stimulation.

The CDR3 here is CSAWTVNTEAFF. In DNA, the CDR3 is TGCAGCGCTTGGACAGTCAACACTGAAGCTTTCTTT. This chain links TRBV29-1 with TRBJ1-1; D might be TRBD1 (6 bases). The length of the CDR3 is 12 residues. Trimming cost V 7 bases and J 2 bases, with 11 bases left between them. In germline, CDR1 is SQVTM, CDR2 ANQGSEA.